Shown below are 24 T cell receptor beta chains from a single sample sequenced in a study of blood T cell repertoires in COVID-19. Libraries were prepared by immunoSEQ multiplex PCR; TCRdb keeps only in-frame clonotypes and omits some of them. The sample includes 150,000 or so clones, roughly 84% of them seen just once. The specimen sequenced was PBMCs or T cells enriched from blood (not recorded which). The origin of the receptors is a woman aged 55 to 70 who had recovered from COVID-19.

The chain carries TRBV25-1 and TRBJ2-7, with D perhaps matching TRBD1 (5 bases). The CDR3 contains 14 residues. Germline V gene sequence: CDR1 MGHDK, CDR2 SYGVNS. The ends were cut back, 3 bases at V and 4 bases at J, with 13 bases in the middle. In nucleotides, the CDR3 is TGTGCCAGCAGTGACGACAGAAGTTTTTACGAGCAGTACTTC. It codes for CASSDDRSFYEQYF.

This clone was detected once. The chain has TRBV2 and TRBJ2-1; 14 bases match TRBD2. Trimming took 7 bases from V and 10 from J; bases not matched to a gene: 6. This CDR3 region has 14 residues. CDR1 SNHLY and CDR2 FYNNEI come from the germline V gene. The CDR3: CASKTSGGAKEQFF. CDR3 bases: TGTGCCAGCAAGACTAGCGGGGGGGCGAAGGAGCAGTTCTTC.

This clone appeared once. CDR3 amino acids: CASSVGGTSGNNEQFF. CDR3 in DNA: TGTGCCAGCAGCGTAGGTGGGACTAGCGGTAACAATGAGCAGTTCTTC. The chain combines TRBV28 with TRBJ2-1; 11 bases are shared with TRBD2. V dropped 6 bases and J dropped 5; count of bases not matched to a gene: 9. This CDR3 comprises 16 residues. Germline CDR1 reads MDHEN; CDR2 reads SYDVKM.

The chain recombines TRBV18 with TRBJ1-5; 8 bases align to TRBD1. J gave up 4 bases and V 6 bases, and 2 bases lay outside the gene matches. Germline loops: CDR1 KGHSH, CDR2 LQKENI. CDR3 length equals 13 residues. CDR3 in DNA: TGTGCCAGCTCGGGACAGGCTAATCAGCCCCAGCATTTT. This encodes CASSGQANQPQHF.

This chain connects TRBV30 to TRBJ2-7, with D tentatively TRBD2 (7 bases). From germline, CDR1 is GTSNPN and CDR2 SVGIG (reference sequence). The CDR3 is made up of 14 amino acids. V was trimmed by 0 bases and J by 9 bases, leaving 18 bases between them. The CDR3 loop is CAWSVGGASPGQYF. CDR3 coding DNA: TGTGCCTGGAGTGTAGGGGGGGCGAGCCCCGGGCAGTACTTC.

The rearrangement joins TRBV9 to TRBJ1-1, with 12 bases lining up with TRBD1. J gave up 1 base and V 2 bases, and 12 bases lay outside the gene matches. Germline V gene data show CDR1 as SGDLS and CDR2 as YYNGEE. The CDR3 is made up of 19 amino acids. CDR3 nucleotides: TGTGCCAGCAGCGTTATCCGGGACAGGGGGCTTATGCCGAACACTGAAGCTTTCTTT. Amino acids: CASSVIRDRGLMPNTEAFF.

CDR3 sequence (DNA): TGTGCCAGCAGTTACTCTGAACCGAGAAGAGGAAACACCATATATTTT. Its translation: CASSYSEPRRGNTIYF. The chain employs TRBV6-5 and TRBJ1-3; D unresolved. Germline V gene sequence: CDR1 MNHEY, CDR2 SVGAGI. The CDR3 runs 16 residues. V lost 0 bases and J lost 4, with 13 bases in between.

The chain couples TRBV5-4 to TRBJ2-1, with 7 bases identical to TRBD2. Germline lookup yields CDR1 SGHNT and CDR2 YYREEE (reference sequence). V gave up 0 bases and J gave up 2 bases; unmatched junction bases: 8. The CDR3 length is 17 residues. The CDR3 sequence: CASSLATVGGTYNEQFF. The DNA of the CDR3 is TGTGCCAGCAGCTTGGCGACGGTCGGGGGGACCTACAATGAGCAGTTCTTC.

The V call is TRBV2, the J call TRBJ1-2; the D gene is possibly TRBD1 (5 bases). This CDR3 is built from 12 residues. In germline, CDR1 is SNHLY, CDR2 FYNNEI. With 3 bases removed from V and 4 bases from J, the gap between germline ends came to 6 bases. Here the CDR3 reads CASSDDSYGYTF. For the CDR3, the DNA is TGTGCCAGCAGTGACGACAGCTATGGCTACACCTTC.

V gene TRBV7-3 combines with J gene TRBJ2-2; D is uncertain. Deletions cut 5 bases from V and 3 bases from J, with 10 bases between. The CDR3 sequence is 14 residues long. Looked up from germline, CDR1 is SGHTA and CDR2 is FQGTGA. CDR3 sequence: CASSPDADTGELFF. The CDR3, as DNA: TGTGCCAGCAGCCCCGATGCGGACACCGGGGAGCTGTTTTTT. The full variable domain, with the rest looked up from reference TRBV7-3 and TRBJ2-2, is GAGVSQTPSNKVTEKGKYVELRCDPISGHTALYWYRQSLGQGPEFLIYFQGTGAADDSGLPNDRFFAVRPEGSVSTLKIQRTERGDSAVYLCASSPDADTGELFFGEGSRLTVL.

The rearrangement links TRBV29-1 to TRBJ2-5; 8 bases align to TRBD1. Germline V gene lookup returns CDR1 SQVTM and CDR2 ANQGSEA. CDR3 size: 12 residues. CDR3 sequence: CRPRQGPETQYF. The CDR3, as DNA: TGCAGACCAAGACAGGGGCCGGAGACCCAGTACTTC.

This chain joins TRBV5-1 and TRBJ2-7; 7 nucleotides align to TRBD2. CDR3 length: 14 amino acids. Germline CDR1 is SGHRS and CDR2 is YFSETQ. Trimming took 5 bases from V and 3 from J; bases not matched to a gene: 8. The chain's CDR3 is CASSGEGSRYEQYF. The DNA of the CDR3 is TGCGCCAGCAGTGGGGAGGGATCACGCTACGAGCAGTACTTC.

The sample holds a few counts of this clone. The chain combines TRBV7-3 with TRBJ1-2; 11 nucleotides match TRBD1. The CDR3 runs 13 residues. Germline CDR1 and CDR2: SGHTA and FQGTGA. After removal of 5 bases from V and 5 bases from J, the junction contained 1 base not matched to a gene. CDR3 residues: CASSRDRGYGYTF. As DNA, the CDR3 is TGTGCCAGCAGCCGGGACAGGGGGTATGGCTACACCTTC.

This chain links TRBV12-3 or TRBV12-4 with TRBJ1-5; D not resolved. This CDR3 region has 12 residues. V was clipped by 6 bases and J by 9 bases, with 12 bases between them. In nucleotides, the CDR3 is TGTGCCAGCAGAATCGGGGATCTGCCCCAGCATTTT. Its protein is CASRIGDLPQHF.

The chain links TRBV5-1 to TRBJ2-5; 7 bases are a match to TRBD2. The CDR3 is 15 amino acids. Germline CDR1 is SGHRS and CDR2 is YFSETQ. With V trimmed by 4 bases and J by 5 bases, 11 bases remained unmatched. CDR3 bases: TGCGCCAGCAGCAGAACTAGCGCCTCTGGGGAGACCCAGTACTTC. This encodes CASSRTSASGETQYF.

This clone was counted between two and nine times. In the same sample, other DNA sequences code for this CDR3. The rearrangement links TRBV4-2 to TRBJ1-3; TRBD1 agrees at 7 bases. The CDR3 runs to 15 residues. Germline-derived CDR1 and CDR2 are LGHNA and YNFKEQ. The ends lost 1 base at V and 2 bases at J; junction bases unmatched: 2. CDR3 sequence (DNA): TGTGCCAGCAGCCAAGTAACAGGGGCTGGAAACACCATATATTTT. Translation: CASSQVTGAGNTIYF.

The chain links TRBV29-1 to TRBJ2-7; D might be TRBD1 (5 bases). Per germline, CDR1 SQVTM and CDR2 ANQGSEA. V gave up 0 bases and J gave up 5 bases, with 20 bases separating them. This CDR3 spans 16 amino acids. DNA for the CDR3: TGCAGCGTTGAAGATGGGGCACGGATTAAGGCCGACGAGCAGTACTTC. The encoded protein is CSVEDGARIKADEQYF.

The sample holds one count of this clone. The CDR3 DNA sequence: TGCGCCAGCAGCCGCCTAGCGGGAGGGCCCGACGAGCAGTACTTC. Encoded protein: CASSRLAGGPDEQYF. The chain carries TRBV5-1 and TRBJ2-7; TRBD2 matches at 12 bases. V lost 4 bases to trimming and J lost 5 bases; unmatched junction nucleotides: 7. CDR1 and CDR2 from the germline V gene are SGHRS and YFSETQ. The CDR3 sequence is 15 residues long.

This chain links TRBV19 with TRBJ1-1; 9 positions match TRBD1. Germline-derived CDR1 and CDR2 are LNHDA and SQIVND (reference sequence). V gave up 5 bases and J gave up 0 bases; unmatched junction bases: 13. The CDR3 runs to 18 residues. The CDR3 reads CASSPRDRASLMNTEAFF. For the CDR3, the DNA is TGTGCCAGTAGTCCCCGGGACAGGGCCTCTCTAATGAACACTGAAGCTTTCTTT.

The chain couples TRBV5-3 to TRBJ2-1, with TRBD2 matching over 9 bases. TRBV5-3 is classed as an ORF, of uncertain function. This CDR3 is 16 amino acids long. Germline trimming cut 0 bases from V and 7 bases from J; bases unmatched to any gene: 8. The DNA of the CDR3 is TGTGCCAGAAGCTTGGTAGCGGGGGCCATTCGGAATGAGCAGTTCTTC. Its translation is CARSLVAGAIRNEQFF.

This clone was seen only once. The chain employs TRBV21-1 and TRBJ1-5; TRBD1 was called by the table and not checked on the DNA. TRBV21-1 is a documented pseudogene. The CDR3 totals 17 residues. The CDR3, as DNA: TGTGCCAGCAGCCTTAAAACAGACGATTATAGCAATCAGCCCCAGCATTTT. Protein sequence: CASSLKTDDYSNQPQHF.

The gene calls are TRBV18 and TRBJ1-2; 7 bases align to TRBD1. Germline CDR1 and CDR2: KGHSH and LQKENI. CDR3 length: 14 residues. The junction had 6 bases not matched to a gene; V was cut back by 2 bases and J by 6 bases. The CDR3 loop reads CASSPTQGQDGYTF. The CDR3 DNA sequence: TGTGCCAGCTCACCAACACAGGGGCAGGATGGCTACACCTTC. The full variable domain, its missing parts supplied by reference TRBV18 and TRBJ1-2, is NAGVMQNPRHLVRRRGQEARLRCSPMKGHSHVYWYRQLPEEGLKFMVYLQKENIIDESGMPKERFSAEFPKEGPSILRIQQVVRGDSAAYFCASSPTQGQDGYTFGSGTRLTVV.

The chain combines TRBV19 with TRBJ2-3, with a possible D match to TRBD2 (6 bases). The CDR3 has 13 amino acids. Trimming took 5 bases from V and 5 from J, leaving 11 bases between them. Germline loops: CDR1 LNHDA, CDR2 SQIVND (reference sequence). The CDR3 here is CASSPRLGDTQYF. As DNA, the CDR3 is TGTGCCAGTAGTCCGCGACTAGGAGATACGCAGTATTTT.

This sequence joins TRBV15 and TRBJ2-1, with 9 bases fitting TRBD1. Germline V gene sequence: CDR1 LNHNV, CDR2 YYDKDF (reference sequence). J was trimmed by 5 bases and V by 4 bases; bases with no gene match: 3. The CDR3 has 14 residues. CDR3 sequence reads: CATSTQGADNEQFF. The DNA of the CDR3 is TGTGCCACCAGCACACAGGGGGCGGACAATGAGCAGTTCTTC.